The 22 T cell receptor beta chains below were found in one sample sequenced in a study of T-cell memory formation after mild COVID-19. Via MiXCR, TCRdb re-called the 5' RACE reads, giving one row per CDR3 protein. The sample has about 440,000 distinct CDR3 sequences, around 19% seen once. Sequencing was performed on PBMCs or a T cell subset sorted from them (not recorded which). These receptors were obtained from an adult woman who had mild COVID-19 (a few samples of this study predate the infection). Cell type and time point are not known.

The chain uses TRBV12-3 or TRBV12-4 and TRBJ1-1; no clear D. This CDR3 is built from 12 residues. The germline V and J ends were trimmed by 3 bases and 4 bases, with 6 bases remaining between them. Here the CDR3 DNA reads TGTGCCAGCAGTTTGACCCCCACTGAAGCTTTCTTT. Protein product: CASSLTPTEAFF.

This clonotype has only a few counts. The chain has TRBV5-4 and TRBJ2-3, with a possible D match to TRBD1 (6 bases). There are 15 residues in the CDR3. V lost 4 bases and J 2 bases, leaving 14 bases between the germline ends. The germline CDR1 and CDR2 sequences are SGHNT and YYREEE (reference sequence). The DNA for the CDR3 is TGTGCCAGCAGCCGAGCAGGGGAAATCACAGATACGCAGTATTTT. Encoded protein: CASSRAGEITDTQYF.

The sample holds a few counts of this clonotype. The chain uses TRBV12-3 or TRBV12-4 and TRBJ2-7; 8 bases map to TRBD1. J lost 13 bases, V lost 3 bases, and 17 bases had no gene match. The CDR3 spans 15 residues. CDR3 sequence (DNA): TGTGCCAGCAGTTTGCTCATCGTGCCCCCGACAGGGGCCTACTTC. This translates into CASSLLIVPPTGAYF.

Only a few counts were recorded for this clonotype. This chain joins TRBV7-9 and TRBJ2-3, with D possibly TRBD1 on 5 matching bases. The CDR3 is made up of 13 amino acids. V was pared by 5 bases and J by 3 bases, with 9 bases between. Germline-derived CDR1 and CDR2 are SEHNR and FQNEAQ (reference sequence). For the CDR3, the DNA is TGTGCCAGCAGCAAAGACAGTACAGATACGCAGTATTTT. As protein: CASSKDSTDTQYF.

This chain joins TRBV24-1 and TRBJ2-5; D tentatively reads TRBD1 or TRBD2 (5 bases each). CDR1 KGHDR and CDR2 SFDVKD come from the germline V gene. The CDR3 covers 13 residues. The ends were cut back, 8 bases at V and 5 bases at J, with 14 bases in the middle. The CDR3 spells CATTEGSSETQYF. The CDR3 DNA reads as TGTGCCACCACCGAGGGGAGCTCGGAGACCCAGTACTTC.

This clonotype has more than one count but fewer than ten. The V gene is TRBV29-1, the J gene TRBJ2-3; 13 nucleotides agree with TRBD2. The germline gives CDR1 SQVTM, CDR2 ANQGSEA. This CDR3 is 14 amino acids long. Trimming took 5 bases from V and 6 from J; bases not matched to a gene: 5. CDR3: CSVHPGLAGDTQYF. For the CDR3, the DNA is TGCAGCGTTCATCCGGGACTAGCGGGGGATACGCAGTATTTT.

The chain has TRBV10-3 and TRBJ2-7; TRBD2 might be the D (6 bases). Germline lookup yields CDR1 ENHRY and CDR2 SYGVKD. This CDR3 spans 18 amino acids. V lost 0 bases to trimming and J lost 6 bases, with 24 bases between them. The CDR3, as DNA: TGTGCCATCAGTGAGTCGATGACTAGGGGAATTGTTTCTAGCGAGCAGTACTTC. Translation gives CAISESMTRGIVSSEQYF.

The chain is built from TRBV9 and TRBJ1-5, with TRBD1 as a possible D gene (5 bases). CDR1 SGDLS and CDR2 YYNGEE come from the germline V gene. The V gene lost 3 bases and the J gene lost 4 bases, with 17 bases spanning the gap. The CDR3 loop spans 16 amino acids. The chain's CDR3 is CASSAGGVELNQPQHF. The CDR3 nucleotides are TGTGCCAGCAGCGCGGGGGGAGTGGAGTTAAATCAGCCCCAGCATTTT.

The genes are TRBV24-1 and TRBJ2-6; perhaps D is TRBD1 or TRBD2 (5 bases each). V shed 9 bases and J shed 0 bases, with 14 bases lying between them. Germline CDR1 is KGHDR and CDR2 is SFDVKD. CDR3 length: 16 amino acids. This CDR3 is CATGGPEVSGANVLTF. DNA for the CDR3: TGTGCCACCGGGGGACCGGAGGTCTCTGGGGCCAACGTCCTGACTTTC.

The chain carries TRBV29-1 and TRBJ2-3; TRBD2 matches 8 bases. The CDR3 has 14 residues. Germline V lookup: CDR1 SQVTM, CDR2 ANQGSEA. J lost 3 bases, V lost 8 bases, and 10 bases had no gene match. This CDR3 reads CSMIRGGRTDTQYF. Here the CDR3 DNA reads TGCAGCATGATCCGGGGGGGCCGGACAGATACGCAGTATTTT.

This clonotype was seen a few times. This chain joins TRBV5-1 and TRBJ1-2, with D possibly being TRBD1 (6 bases). V lost 0 bases and J lost 5, with 14 bases in between. The CDR3 runs to 15 residues. Germline assignment: CDR1 SGHRS and CDR2 YFSETQ. CDR3 sequence (DNA): TGCGCCAGCAGCTTGGCGGCGGGGGCGCGGTATGGCTACACCTTC. Protein: CASSLAAGARYGYTF.

This clonotype was counted many times. This chain uses TRBV12-3 or TRBV12-4 with TRBJ2-5; 9 nucleotides match TRBD1. The CDR3 extends over 14 amino acids. Trimming cost V 1 base and J 3 bases; bases outside gene matches: 0. The CDR3 loop is CASSLGTGEETQYF. Here the CDR3 DNA reads TGTGCCAGCAGTTTAGGGACAGGGGAAGAGACCCAGTACTTC.

The rearrangement uses TRBV7-9 and TRBJ2-1; 7 bases line up with TRBD1. Germline CDR1 SEHNR, CDR2 FQNEAQ (reference sequence). With V trimmed by 5 bases and J by 0 bases, 16 bases remained unmatched. This CDR3 comprises 19 residues. The CDR3 DNA follows: TGTGCCAGCAGCCCCAGCGTACAGGGGCCTCGGAGCTCCTACAATGAGCAGTTCTTC. This gives the protein CASSPSVQGPRSSYNEQFF.

The chain uses TRBV5-6 and TRBJ2-5; TRBD1 matches 8 bases. Germline CDR1 is SGHDT and CDR2 is YYEEEE. The junction had 9 bases not matched to a gene; V was cut back by 0 bases and J by 5 bases. The CDR3 consists of 16 residues. The CDR3 coding sequence is TGTGCCAGCAGCTTGGAGAGGACAGGGATGCTGGAGACCCAGTACTTC. It translates to CASSLERTGMLETQYF.

The chain recombines TRBV2 with TRBJ1-4; TRBD1 is a possible D gene (6 bases). Germline V lookup: CDR1 SNHLY, CDR2 FYNNEI. V lost 7 bases and J lost 7, with 13 bases in between. The CDR3 spans 13 residues. The DNA of the CDR3 is TGTGCCAGCACCGAGGGGGGGAGTGAAAAACTGTTTTTT. Protein: CASTEGGSEKLFF.

The chain carries TRBV20-1 and TRBJ1-6, with D perhaps matching TRBD1 (6 bases). CDR3 length: 18 residues. V lost 4 bases to trimming and J lost 7 bases, with 26 bases between them. Germline values: CDR1 DFQATT, CDR2 SNEGSKA (reference sequence). This CDR3 is CSATARGPKGTRNSPLHF. The CDR3 DNA reads as TGCAGTGCTACCGCGCGGGGGCCCAAAGGGACAAGGAATTCACCCCTCCACTTT.

This clonotype was picked up a small number of times. V usage is TRBV4-1 and J usage is TRBJ2-2, with D possibly matching TRBD2 (5 bases). Deletions cut 1 base from V and 0 bases from J, with 9 bases between. CDR3 length: 16 amino acids. From germline, CDR1 is MGHRA and CDR2 YSYEKL. This CDR3 is CASSQVPAANTGELFF. The CDR3 DNA is TGCGCCAGCAGCCAAGTTCCAGCGGCGAACACCGGGGAGCTGTTTTTT.

V and J are TRBV18 and TRBJ2-7; TRBD1 agrees at 7 bases. The germline CDR1 and CDR2 sequences are KGHSH and LQKENI. The CDR3 has 16 amino acids. The J segment lost 3 bases and the V segment lost 5 bases, leaving 13 bases of the junction unmatched. The CDR3 here is CASSDQDRVGSYEQYF. The CDR3, as DNA: TGTGCCAGCTCAGATCAAGACAGGGTGGGTAGCTACGAGCAGTACTTC.

This chain joins TRBV20-1 and TRBJ2-7; unclear D gene. Germline CDR1 DFQATT, CDR2 SNEGSKA (reference sequence). The CDR3 contains 12 residues. Trimming pared 1 base from V and 2 bases from J, leaving 6 bases between. CDR3 sequence: CSARGAAYEQYF. Written as DNA, the CDR3 is TGCAGTGCTAGAGGGGCAGCCTACGAGCAGTACTTC.

This clonotype showed up just a few times. V is TRBV27 and J is TRBJ2-7; D unresolved. Deletions cut 6 bases from V and 6 bases from J, with 15 bases between. The CDR3 covers 13 residues. Germline V gene data show CDR1 as MNHEY and CDR2 as SMNVEV (reference sequence). The CDR3 coding sequence is TGTGCCAGCAGCAGCGTGGGTCTCGGCGAGCAGTACTTC. Translated: CASSSVGLGEQYF.

This clonotype was observed a handful of times. This rearrangement joins TRBV4-2 to TRBJ1-5; D unclear. The ends were cut back, 4 bases at V and 0 bases at J, with 25 bases in the middle. The germline V gene encodes CDR1 LGHNA and CDR2 YNFKEQ. CDR3 length: 20 residues. In DNA, the CDR3 is TGTGCCAGCAGCCGATTGGCGGGCAAGTCGGTCCTCTATAGCAATCAGCCCCAGCATTTT. It specifies CASSRLAGKSVLYSNQPQHF.

This clonotype was counted a few times. The chain joins TRBV20-1 to TRBJ1-1; D call uncertain. Germline V gene data show CDR1 as DFQATT and CDR2 as SNEGSKA (reference sequence). V dropped 6 bases and J dropped 3 bases, with 11 bases sitting between them. The CDR3 consists of 12 residues. CDR3 sequence: CSARNGYTEAFF. In nucleotides, the CDR3 is TGCAGTGCCCGGAATGGCTACACTGAAGCTTTCTTT.